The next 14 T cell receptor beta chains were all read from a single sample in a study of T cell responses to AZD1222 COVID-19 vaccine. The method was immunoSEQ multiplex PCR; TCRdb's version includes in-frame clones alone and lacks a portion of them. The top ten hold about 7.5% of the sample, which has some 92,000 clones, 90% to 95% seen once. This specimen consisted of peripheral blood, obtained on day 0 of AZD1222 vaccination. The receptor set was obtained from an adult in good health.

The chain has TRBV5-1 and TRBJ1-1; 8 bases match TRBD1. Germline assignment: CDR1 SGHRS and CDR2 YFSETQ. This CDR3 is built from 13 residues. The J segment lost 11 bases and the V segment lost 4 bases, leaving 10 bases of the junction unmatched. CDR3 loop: CASSPGQGPAAFF. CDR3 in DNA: TGCGCCAGCAGCCCCGGACAGGGACCCGCGGCTTTCTTT.

Here the CDR3 DNA reads TGTGCCAGCAGCCACAGGGGAACGAACACTGAAGCTTTCTTT. It specifies CASSHRGTNTEAFF. The V call is TRBV3-1 (or the pseudogene TRBV3-2), the J call TRBJ1-1; D is perhaps TRBD1 (6 bases). The CDR3 consists of 14 residues. Germline V gene sequence: CDR1 LGHDT, CDR2 YNNKEL (reference sequence). Trimming pared 3 bases from V and 1 base from J, leaving 9 bases between.

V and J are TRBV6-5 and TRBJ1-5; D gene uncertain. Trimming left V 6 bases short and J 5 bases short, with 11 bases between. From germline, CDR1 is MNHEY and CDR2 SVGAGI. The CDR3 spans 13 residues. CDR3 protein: CASSPREYQPQHF. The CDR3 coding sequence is TGTGCCAGCAGCCCCCGAGAATATCAGCCCCAGCATTTT.

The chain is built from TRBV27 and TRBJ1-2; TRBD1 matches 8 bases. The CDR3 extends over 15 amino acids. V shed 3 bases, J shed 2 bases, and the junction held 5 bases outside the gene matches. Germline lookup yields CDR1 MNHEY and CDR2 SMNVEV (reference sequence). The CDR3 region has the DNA TGTGCCAGCAGTTTCTTTGCAGGGGGCAACTATGGCTACACCTTC. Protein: CASSFFAGGNYGYTF.

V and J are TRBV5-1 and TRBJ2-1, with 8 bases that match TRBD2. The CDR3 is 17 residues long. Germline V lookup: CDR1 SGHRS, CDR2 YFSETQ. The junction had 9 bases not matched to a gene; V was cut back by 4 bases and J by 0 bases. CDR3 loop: CASSASGTRASYNEQFF. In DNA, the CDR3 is TGCGCCAGCAGCGCTTCCGGGACTAGGGCCTCCTACAATGAGCAGTTCTTC.

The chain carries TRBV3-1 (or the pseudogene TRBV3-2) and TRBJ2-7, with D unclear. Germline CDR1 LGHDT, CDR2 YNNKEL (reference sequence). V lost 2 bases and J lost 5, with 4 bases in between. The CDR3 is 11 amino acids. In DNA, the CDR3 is TGTGCCAGCAGCCAATCCCACGAGCAGTACTTC. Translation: CASSQSHEQYF.

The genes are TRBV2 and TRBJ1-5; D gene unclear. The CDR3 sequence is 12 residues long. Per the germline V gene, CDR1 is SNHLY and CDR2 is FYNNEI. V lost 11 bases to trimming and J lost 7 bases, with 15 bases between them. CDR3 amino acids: CAVAQDGQPQHF. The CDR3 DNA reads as TGTGCCGTTGCGCAGGACGGGCAGCCCCAGCATTTT.

CDR3 DNA sequence: TGTGCCATCAGTGAGGGACACCGAAGATCACCCCTCCACTTT. It encodes CAISEGHRRSPLHF. V gene TRBV10-3 combines with J gene TRBJ1-6; TRBD1 might be the D (5 bases). Between the trimmed V and J ends, which lost 2 bases and 10 bases, there was a span of 12 bases. From germline, CDR1 is ENHRY and CDR2 SYGVKD. This CDR3 is 14 amino acids long.

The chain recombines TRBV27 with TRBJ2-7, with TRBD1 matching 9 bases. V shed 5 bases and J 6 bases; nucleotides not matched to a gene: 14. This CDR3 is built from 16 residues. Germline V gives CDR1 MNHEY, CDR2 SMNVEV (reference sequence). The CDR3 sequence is CASSTQSGTGKREQYF. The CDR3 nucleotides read TGTGCCAGCAGTACACAATCCGGGACAGGGAAGCGCGAGCAGTACTTC.

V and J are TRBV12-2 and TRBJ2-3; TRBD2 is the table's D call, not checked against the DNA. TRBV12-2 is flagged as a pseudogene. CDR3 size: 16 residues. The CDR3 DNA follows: TGTGCAAGTCGCCTAGCGGGGGGGCTGCACACAGATATGCAGTATTTT. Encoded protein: CASRLAGGLHTDMQYF.

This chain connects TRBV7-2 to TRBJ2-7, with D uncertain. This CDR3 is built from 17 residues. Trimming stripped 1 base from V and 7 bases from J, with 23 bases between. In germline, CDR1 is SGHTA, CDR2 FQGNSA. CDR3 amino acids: CASSLGRPSHLQGEQYF. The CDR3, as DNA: TGTGCCAGCAGCTTAGGTCGCCCGAGCCATCTTCAAGGGGAGCAGTACTTC.

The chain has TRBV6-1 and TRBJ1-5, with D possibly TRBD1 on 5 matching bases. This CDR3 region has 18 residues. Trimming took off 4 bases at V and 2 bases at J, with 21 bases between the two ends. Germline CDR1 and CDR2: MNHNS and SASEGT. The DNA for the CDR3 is TGTGCCAGCAGTGGGATAGTTGGAGGGGATATTGGCAATCAGCCCCAGCATTTT. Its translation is CASSGIVGGDIGNQPQHF.

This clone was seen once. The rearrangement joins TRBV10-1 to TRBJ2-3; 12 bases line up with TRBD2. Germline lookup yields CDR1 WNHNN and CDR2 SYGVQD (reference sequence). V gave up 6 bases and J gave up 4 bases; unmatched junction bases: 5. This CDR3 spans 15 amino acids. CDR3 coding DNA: TGCGCCAGCAGGACTAGCGGGAGCAAAGCAGATACGCAGTATTTT. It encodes CASRTSGSKADTQYF.

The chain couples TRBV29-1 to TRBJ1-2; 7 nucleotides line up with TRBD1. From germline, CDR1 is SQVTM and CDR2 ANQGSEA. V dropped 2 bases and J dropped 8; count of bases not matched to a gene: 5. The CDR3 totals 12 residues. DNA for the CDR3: TGCAGCGTTGAACGCAGGGGGTTCGGCTACACCTTC. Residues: CSVERRGFGYTF.